The T cell receptor beta chain described here comes from a study of cytomegalovirus exposure and HLA in healthy donors. Study-level background: From HLA-typed donors, an early data release held tens of millions of unique TCRs.

The study ran its PCR with 60 Vbeta and 13 Jbeta primers. This table comes from immunoSEQ multiplex PCR, and its TCRdb copy is limited to in-frame clones, with some not included. Of around 130,000 clones in the sample, more than 60% are singletons; the top ten hold roughly 1.9%. V dropped 4 bases and J dropped 7; count of bases not matched to a gene: 10. Germline V gene data show CDR1 as MDHEN and CDR2 as SYDVKM. The CDR3 is 16 amino acids. General observations from the study: Analysis was carried out at a later point, and it linked a missense DCLRE1C variant to TCR beta V- and J-gene trimming. A later analysis linked fewer than 20,000 TCR beta sequences to HLA alleles at 0.05 false discovery rate. Earlier analysis found most TCR beta V segments productive about 87% or about 30% of the time.

This clone was counted only a few times. The antigen is undetermined. V usage is TRBV28 and J usage is TRBJ2-1; 10 bases fit TRBD2. The origin of this receptor is a woman in her thirties or forties in good health and CMV-seronegative. The sequencing input was PBMCs. This CDR3 reads CASSSPAGGLGNEQFF. The CDR3 coding sequence is TGTGCCAGCAGTTCCCCAGCGGGAGGGCTTGGGAATGAGCAGTTCTTC. The entire variable domain, with the rest obtained from reference TRBV28 and TRBJ2-1, is as follows: DVKVTQSSRYLVKRTGEKVFLECVQDMDHENMFWYRQDPGLGLRLIYFSYDVKMKEKGDIPEGYSVSREKKERFSLILESASTNQTSMYLCASSSPAGGLGNEQFFGPGTRLTVL.